The T cell receptor (beta chain) described here comes from a study of OX40 agonist ivuxolimab in advanced cancers. At the level of the study: Patients were dosed with the agonistic anti-OX40 (CD134) antibody ivuxolimab. Findings and limits, study-wide: Some nonresponders additionally presented with little normalized T-cell clonal expansion. Expanded clones were, on average, more numerous in CD8+ T cells than in CD4+.

This clone was counted only a few times. The antigen remains unidentified. Method: immunoSEQ multiplex PCR; TCRdb's copy keeps in-frame clones and lacks some. The sample contains roughly 64,000 clones, roughly four fifths of which appear only once. Trimming stripped 2 bases from V and 9 bases from J, with 15 bases between. The germline CDR1 and CDR2 sequences are SGHRS and YFSETQ. This CDR3 spans 14 amino acids. The source is an adult with an advanced solid tumor such as melanoma, head and neck, liver or kidney cancer. The chain employs TRBV5-1 and TRBJ1-3; D gene uncertain. Source: CD4+ or CD8+ T cells sorted from blood, taken in a trial of the OX40 agonist ivuxolimab. Here the CDR3 DNA reads TGCGCCAGCAGCTTAGCGACGGGAGCAGGCACCATATATTTT. It yields the protein CASSLATGAGTIYF.